The clone carrying this T cell receptor (beta chain) was observed a few times. These data belong to a study of OX40 agonist ivuxolimab in advanced cancers. The CDR3 covers 13 residues. Germline CDR1 reads LNHDA; CDR2 reads SQIVND (reference sequence). The germline V and J ends were trimmed by 6 bases and 5 bases, with 13 bases remaining between them. Using immunoSEQ multiplex PCR, the repertoire was profiled, and TCRdb retains in-frame clones only, with some absent. The data show around 69,000 clones, less than 90% seen once. The specimen comprised CD4+ or CD8+ T cells sorted from blood, sampled in a trial of the OX40 agonist ivuxolimab. The source is an adult with an advanced solid tumor such as melanoma, head and neck, liver or kidney cancer. The chain links TRBV19 to TRBJ1-1; D call uncertain. CDR3 in DNA: TGTGCCAGTAGCCCCCAGGCCCGAACTGAAGCTTTCTTT. This translates into CASSPQARTEAFF.